One sample yielded the 30 T cell receptor beta chains listed below, sequenced in a study of cytomegalovirus exposure and HLA in healthy donors (TCRdb year 2017). The library was prepared using the immunoSEQ multiplex PCR assay. A mixture of 60 forward primers for TCR Vbeta segments and 13 reverse primers for TCR Jbeta segments was used in the multiplex PCR. What TCRdb holds here is the immuneACCESS table cut down to in-frame rearrangements. Part of the clones is not present; checked against another copy, under half of the missing clones reflect an unresolved V gene, and the others are unexplained. A total of approximately 240,000 clones appear in this sample, about 81% of them only once. The ten most abundant clones make up 5% to 6% of the sample. The sequencing input was PBMCs. The receptors were gathered from a woman aged 40 to 50 in good health and CMV-seropositive.

The chain employs TRBV7-8 and TRBJ2-1; maybe TRBD2 (6 bases). Germline V gives CDR1 SGHVS, CDR2 FQNEAQ. Trimming removed 5 bases at V and 7 bases at J, with 15 bases between. The CDR3 covers 14 residues. Written as DNA, the CDR3 is TGTGCCAGCAGCCTCGGGCTAGCGTGGAATGAGCAGTTCTTC. Protein product: CASSLGLAWNEQFF. Filled out from reference TRBV7-8 and TRBJ2-1, the complete variable domain reads GAGVSQSPRYKVAKRGQDVALRCDPISGHVSLFWYQQALGQGPEFLTYFQNEAQLDKSGLPSDRFFAERPEGSVSTLKIQRTQQEDSAVYLCASSLGLAWNEQFFGPGTRLTVL.

This clone was observed a single time. V gene TRBV27 combines with J gene TRBJ1-2; a weak D match, TRBD1 (6 bases). The CDR3 covers 14 residues. V lost 6 bases to trimming and J lost 8 bases, with 19 bases between them. Germline V gene lookup returns CDR1 MNHEY and CDR2 SMNVEV (reference sequence). DNA for the CDR3: TGTGCCAGCAGCCCCACGGGACGGGGGGCGGGCTACACCTTC. This codes for CASSPTGRGAGYTF.

This chain uses TRBV27 with TRBJ1-6; weak D call: TRBD1 (5 bases). Germline CDR1 MNHEY, CDR2 SMNVEV (reference sequence). CDR3 length: 16 amino acids. V was trimmed by 3 bases and J by 11 bases, leaving 20 bases between them. The CDR3 nucleotides are TGTGCCAGCAGTTTCGTGGCAGGGCGAACCGACCCACCCCTCCACTTT. Its translation: CASSFVAGRTDPPLHF.

There are a few counts of this clone. The chain couples TRBV7-2 to TRBJ1-5, with no clear D. The V gene lost 5 bases and the J gene lost 0 bases, with 8 bases spanning the gap. The CDR3 totals 14 residues. CDR1 is SGHTA and CDR2 is FQGNSA in the germline V gene. The CDR3 DNA is TGTGCCAGCAGCGAGGGCCCTAGCAATCAGCCCCAGCATTTT. Translated, it gives CASSEGPSNQPQHF. Based on the CDR3 plus reference TRBV7-2 and TRBJ1-5, the full variable domain is GAGVSQSPSNKVTEKGKDVELRCDPISGHTALYWYRQSLGQGLEFLIYFQGNSAPDKSGLPSDRFSAERTGGSVSTLTIQRTQQEDSAVYLCASSEGPSNQPQHFGDGTRLSIL.

The rearrangement links TRBV25-1 to TRBJ1-4; a possible D gene is TRBD1 (5 bases). This CDR3 region has 15 residues. The V end lost 1 base, the J end lost 4 bases, and 10 bases lay between the germline ends. CDR1 and CDR2 (germline): MGHDK, SYGVNS. The CDR3 is CASSESGRDNEKLFF. CDR3 coding DNA: TGTGCCAGCAGTGAATCTGGCAGGGATAATGAAAAACTGTTTTTT.

The CDR3 DNA sequence: TGTGCCAGCAGTTTCGGGACAGGGGGCAAGGATGGCTACACCTTC. Protein product: CASSFGTGGKDGYTF. The chain joins TRBV27 to TRBJ1-2; 12 bases align to TRBD1. Germline V gives CDR1 MNHEY, CDR2 SMNVEV (reference sequence). The CDR3 totals 15 residues. The V and J ends lost 3 bases and 6 bases, in that order; junction bases with no gene match: 5.

As regards this clone: At one end, the junction sequence differs from germline, possibly due to a read error. The chain is built from TRBV7-9 and TRBJ2-1; D unresolved. The germline CDR1 and CDR2 sequences are SEHNR and FQNEAQ (reference sequence). The CDR3 sequence is 12 residues long. The CDR3 coding sequence is TGTTCCAGCAGTTGGAGTCGCCGGGAGCAGTTCTTC. Its translation: CSSSWSRREQFF.

This chain connects TRBV6-6 to TRBJ2-3, with D possibly TRBD2 on 6 matching bases. Per the germline V gene, CDR1 is MNHNY and CDR2 is SVGAGI (reference sequence). The CDR3 runs to 15 residues. Trimming cost V 6 bases and J 2 bases, with 15 bases left between them. CDR3 nucleotides: TGTGCCAGCAGATTTGGGACTTCAAACACAGATACGCAGTATTTT. Translating gives CASRFGTSNTDTQYF.

The genes are TRBV18 and TRBJ1-2; D remains ambiguous. The CDR3 has 13 amino acids. V was pared by 0 bases and J by 4 bases, with 6 bases between. CDR1 is KGHSH, CDR2 LQKENI, per germline. The CDR3 here is CASSPPTSYGYTF. The DNA for the CDR3 is TGTGCCAGCTCACCACCTACTAGCTATGGCTACACCTTC. Full variable domain (outside the CDR3, taken from reference TRBV18 and TRBJ1-2): NAGVMQNPRHLVRRRGQEARLRCSPMKGHSHVYWYRQLPEEGLKFMVYLQKENIIDESGMPKERFSAEFPKEGPSILRIQQVVRGDSAAYFCASSPPTSYGYTFGSGTRLTVV.

The V and J genes are TRBV7-2 and TRBJ1-1, with 7 bases lining up with TRBD1. Per germline, CDR1 SGHTA and CDR2 FQGNSA. V dropped 1 base and J dropped 0; count of bases not matched to a gene: 14. CDR3 length equals 19 residues. Here the CDR3 DNA reads TGTGCCAGCAGCTTAGAGGGGGCAGGGCTCTTTCACATGAACACTGAAGCTTTCTTT. Protein product: CASSLEGAGLFHMNTEAFF.

The chain carries TRBV5-4 and TRBJ2-7; 7 bases map to TRBD2. This CDR3 contains 14 residues. The germline V gene encodes CDR1 SGHNT and CDR2 YYREEE (reference sequence). With 3 bases clipped from V and 2 bases from J, the junction kept 5 bases outside the gene matches. CDR3 amino acids: CASSSGGGTYEQYF. CDR3 coding DNA: TGTGCCAGCAGCTCTGGCGGGGGAACCTACGAGCAGTACTTC.

V usage is TRBV10-3 and J usage is TRBJ1-1, with a possible D match to TRBD1 (6 bases). Germline V CDR1 and CDR2: ENHRY, SYGVKD. Trimming took 5 bases from V and 7 from J, leaving 11 bases between them. This CDR3 comprises 12 residues. The CDR3: CAISRTGIEAFF. The CDR3 coding sequence is TGTGCCATCAGTAGAACAGGGATTGAAGCTTTCTTT.

The chain uses TRBV19 and TRBJ1-1; D gene unclear. CDR3 length equals 13 residues. The germline V gene has CDR1 LNHDA and CDR2 SQIVND (reference sequence). V lost 5 bases and J lost 4, with 11 bases in between. The CDR3 loop reads CASSDIISTEAFF. The CDR3 DNA reads TGTGCCAGTAGTGACATTATTAGCACTGAAGCTTTCTTT.

Note on this clone: Other DNA sequences in the same sample also yield this CDR3. The chain employs TRBV30 and TRBJ1-5; perhaps TRBD1 as D (5 bases). The CDR3 is made up of 14 amino acids. Trimming stripped 0 bases from V and 4 bases from J, with 10 bases between. Germline V gene sequence: CDR1 GTSNPN, CDR2 SVGIG (reference sequence). The CDR3 region has the DNA TGTGCCTGGAGTGTAAGGGGATGGAATCAGCCCCAGCATTTT. Translated: CAWSVRGWNQPQHF.

The rearrangement joins TRBV7-2 to TRBJ2-7; tentatively, D is TRBD2 (6 bases). The CDR3 covers 13 residues. Trimming shortened V by 5 bases and J by 4 bases, and 12 bases separated the two germline ends. Looked up from germline, CDR1 is SGHTA and CDR2 is FQGNSA. CDR3: CASSAGPTYEQYF. The DNA for the CDR3 is TGTGCCAGCAGCGCGGGACCGACATACGAGCAGTACTTC.

The V gene is TRBV7-2, the J gene TRBJ2-7; possible D gene TRBD2, 5 bases. V was pared by 5 bases and J by 2 bases, with 19 bases between. This CDR3 has 16 residues. Germline V gene data show CDR1 as SGHTA and CDR2 as FQGNSA. CDR3 amino acids: CASSPGSEGFTYEQYF. CDR3 sequence (DNA): TGTGCCAGCAGCCCAGGTAGCGAAGGGTTTACCTACGAGCAGTACTTC.

This rearrangement joins TRBV10-1 to TRBJ2-2; 9 bases match TRBD2. V lost 6 bases and J lost 4; bases outside the gene matches: 9. The CDR3 length is 16 residues. CDR1 is WNHNN and CDR2 is SYGVQD in the germline V gene (reference sequence). The CDR3 loop reads CASSAGGASGTGELFF. CDR3 nucleotides: TGCGCCAGCAGCGCGGGGGGGGCCTCGGGCACCGGGGAGCTGTTTTTT.

V usage is TRBV15 and J usage is TRBJ1-2; 8 bases agree with TRBD1. Germline V gives CDR1 LNHNV, CDR2 YYDKDF (reference sequence). V lost 3 bases and J lost 8; bases outside the gene matches: 8. The length of the CDR3 is 14 residues. CDR3 sequence (DNA): TGTGCCACCAGCAGGACAGGGGCCCGATTCGGCTACACCTTC. Translating it yields CATSRTGARFGYTF.

The CDR3 here is CASSSLTRESTDTQYF. CDR3 sequence (DNA): TGTGCCAGCAGCTCCCTCACTAGAGAAAGCACAGATACGCAGTATTTT. The V and J genes are TRBV7-9 and TRBJ2-3; weak D call: TRBD2 (5 bases). The length of the CDR3 is 16 residues. Trimming pared 4 bases from V and 0 bases from J, leaving 14 bases between. Germline V gene lookup returns CDR1 SEHNR and CDR2 FQNEAQ (reference sequence). Drawing the rest from reference TRBV7-9 and TRBJ2-3, the complete variable domain is DTGVSQNPRHKITKRGQNVTFRCDPISEHNRLYWYRQTLGQGPEFLTYFQNEAQLEKSRLLSDRFSAERPKGSFSTLEIQRTEQGDSAMYLCASSSLTRESTDTQYFGPGTRLTVL.

This chain links TRBV7-8 with TRBJ1-5; D is unclear. Germline V gene lookup returns CDR1 SGHVS and CDR2 FQNEAQ. CDR3 length: 13 residues. V lost 3 bases to trimming and J lost 6 bases, with 9 bases between them. The CDR3 loop is CASSLGGIQPQHF. The CDR3 bases are TGTGCCAGCAGCTTGGGAGGGATTCAGCCCCAGCATTTT.

The chain joins TRBV2 to TRBJ2-1, with 7 bases that match TRBD1. Germline loops: CDR1 SNHLY, CDR2 FYNNEI. The CDR3 extends over 14 amino acids. The V and J ends lost 5 bases and 4 bases, in that order; junction bases with no gene match: 5. The DNA of the CDR3 is TGTGCCAGCAGTCCGGGACAGAGTTACAATGAGCAGTTCTTC. Translation gives CASSPGQSYNEQFF.

V usage is TRBV12-5 and J usage is TRBJ2-5, with 8 bases that match TRBD2. The end of the DNA is better explained by TRBJ2-7, so the J call may be wrong. Germline values: CDR1 LGHNT, CDR2 FRNRAP. The CDR3 is 15 residues long. CDR3 bases: TGTGCTAGTGGTTTGGTAACTAGCGGAACCTACGAGCAGTACTTC. It codes for CASGLVTSGTYEQYF.

The chain employs TRBV7-9 and TRBJ2-1; tentative D call: TRBD2 (5 bases). The germline gives CDR1 SEHNR, CDR2 FQNEAQ (reference sequence). V gave up 5 bases and J gave up 5 bases, with 19 bases separating them. CDR3 length equals 16 residues. The CDR3 coding sequence is TGTGCCAGCAGCCCGCATCCGAGGGTTGGGAACAATGAGCAGTTCTTC. Translating gives CASSPHPRVGNNEQFF. The full variable domain, its missing parts supplied by reference TRBV7-9 and TRBJ2-1, is DTGVSQNPRHKITKRGQNVTFRCDPISEHNRLYWYRQTLGQGPEFLTYFQNEAQLEKSRLLSDRFSAERPKGSFSTLEIQRTEQGDSAMYLCASSPHPRVGNNEQFFGPGTRLTVL.

Concerning this clone: Within the sample, other DNA sequences also encode this same CDR3. This sequence joins TRBV30 and TRBJ2-5; D uncertain. Germline V gene lookup returns CDR1 GTSNPN and CDR2 SVGIG (reference sequence). V lost 0 bases, J lost 2 bases, and 7 bases lay in between. The CDR3 is made up of 13 amino acids. The CDR3 loop is CAWSVSLQETQYF. The DNA of the CDR3 is TGTGCCTGGAGTGTAAGCTTGCAAGAGACCCAGTACTTC.

On this clone: Other DNA sequences from this sample encode an identical CDR3 as well. This chain joins TRBV6-5 and TRBJ1-2; D remains ambiguous. Trimming pared 0 bases from V and 0 bases from J, leaving 5 bases between. The CDR3 is 14 amino acids. CDR1 is MNHEY and CDR2 is SVGAGI in the germline V gene. The CDR3 reads CASSYSGANYGYTF. The DNA for the CDR3 is TGTGCCAGCAGTTACTCAGGAGCTAACTATGGCTACACCTTC.

This chain connects TRBV19 to TRBJ2-7; 11 bases are a match to TRBD2. Germline V gives CDR1 LNHDA, CDR2 SQIVND (reference sequence). The CDR3 contains 17 residues. Losses at the gene ends were 3 bases for V and 5 bases for J; bases not matched to a gene: 12. The CDR3 sequence: CASSIVALVAGGHEQYF. In DNA, the CDR3 is TGTGCCAGTAGTATCGTAGCACTTGTAGCGGGAGGGCACGAGCAGTACTTC.

Only one count was recorded for this clone. The chain recombines TRBV5-1 with TRBJ2-2, with TRBD1 identical over 11 bases. In germline, CDR1 is SGHRS, CDR2 YFSETQ. The CDR3 is made up of 15 amino acids. Trimming cost V 5 bases and J 4 bases; bases outside gene matches: 4. CDR3 nucleotides: TGCGCCAGCAGTAAGGACAGGGGGCGCACCGGGGAGCTGTTTTTT. This encodes CASSKDRGRTGELFF. The variable domain in full, completed from reference TRBV5-1 and TRBJ2-2, reads KAGVTQTPRYLIKTRGQQVTLSCSPISGHRSVSWYQQTPGQGLQFLFEYFSETQRNKGNFPGRFSGRQFSNSRSEMNVSTLELGDSALYLCASSKDRGRTGELFFGEGSRLTVL.

The chain couples TRBV5-8 to TRBJ2-3; TRBD1 aligns across 8 bases. The trim removed 4 bases at V and 0 bases at J, leaving 10 bases unmatched. This CDR3 is built from 17 residues. Germline V gene data show CDR1 as SGHTS and CDR2 as YDEGEE. The CDR3 reads CASSPGQGLFSTDTQYF. The CDR3 DNA is TGTGCCAGCAGCCCCGGACAGGGTCTATTTAGCACAGATACGCAGTATTTT.

This clone was seen a handful of times. The chain links TRBV5-1 to TRBJ1-1; D not certain. This CDR3 spans 13 amino acids. V shed 1 base and J shed 0 bases, with 4 bases lying between them. Germline-derived CDR1 and CDR2 are SGHRS and YFSETQ. Here the CDR3 reads CASSLTVNTEAFF. The DNA for the CDR3 is TGCGCCAGCAGCTTGACGGTGAACACTGAAGCTTTCTTT.

The chain uses TRBV19 and TRBJ2-5; the D gene is possibly TRBD1 (6 bases). Trimming pared 4 bases from V and 10 bases from J, leaving 19 bases between. Germline CDR1 and CDR2: LNHDA and SQIVND (reference sequence). The CDR3 has 14 residues. CDR3 region: CASSTQSRDMFQYF. CDR3 nucleotide sequence: TGTGCCAGTAGTACCCAGTCCCGGGACATGTTCCAGTACTTC.